A single sample is the source of the 10 T cell receptor beta chains below, sequenced in a study of blood T cell repertoires in COVID-19. This table comes from immunoSEQ multiplex PCR, and its TCRdb copy is limited to in-frame clones, with some not included. The table includes tens of thousands of clones, about 86% detected once. Sample: peripheral blood. Every receptor here comes from a woman aged 70-85 years with acute or convalescent COVID-19.

This rearrangement joins TRBV30 to TRBJ2-2; no firm D call. V shed 0 bases and J shed 1 base, with 6 bases lying between them. CDR3 length: 14 residues. CDR1 GTSNPN and CDR2 SVGIG come from the germline V gene (reference sequence). CDR3 sequence (DNA): TGTGCCTGGAGTGTACTACGGAACACCGGGGAGCTGTTTTTT. It is translated as CAWSVLRNTGELFF. The whole variable domain, filled in from reference TRBV30 and TRBJ2-2, reads SQTIHQWPATLVQPVGSPLSLECTVEGTSNPNLYWYRQAAGRGLQLLFYSVGIGQISSEVPQNLSASRPQDRQFILSSKKLLLSDSGFYLCAWSVLRNTGELFFGEGSRLTVL.

CDR3 nucleotide sequence: TGCGCCAGCAGTGATGTTAGATATGGCTACACCTTC. Protein sequence: CASSDVRYGYTF. The chain uses TRBV10-2 and TRBJ1-2, with D unresolved. V gave up 3 bases and J gave up 5 bases, with 7 bases separating them. This CDR3 spans 12 amino acids. Looked up from germline, CDR1 is WSHSY and CDR2 is SAAADI.

The genes are TRBV30 and TRBJ1-5; maybe TRBD1 (5 bases). CDR3 size: 17 residues. The germline gives CDR1 GTSNPN, CDR2 SVGIG (reference sequence). Trimming stripped 2 bases from V and 6 bases from J, with 23 bases between. The CDR3 sequence is CAWSLFFAGGTSQPQHF. The CDR3 region has the DNA TGTGCCTGGAGTTTATTCTTCGCCGGGGGAACCAGTCAGCCCCAGCATTTT.

This chain links TRBV6-1 with TRBJ2-2, with 7 bases matching TRBD1. The CDR3 spans 15 residues. Germline V gives CDR1 MNHNS, CDR2 SASEGT. V was pared by 2 bases and J by 4 bases, with 4 bases of the junction left unmatched. CDR3 residues: CASSEIRGSTGELFF. The CDR3 region has the DNA TGTGCCAGCAGTGAAATCAGGGGGAGCACCGGGGAGCTGTTTTTT.

The J gene is TRBJ1-1, the V gene TRBV4-1; maybe TRBD1 (5 bases). Germline V gene lookup returns CDR1 MGHRA and CDR2 YSYEKL. The CDR3 runs 15 residues. V was shortened by 5 bases and J by 7 bases, with 20 bases between the two germline ends. The DNA of the CDR3 is TGCGCCAGCAGCTCCGTCTTCAGGGTCCCATTTGAAGCTTTCTTT. As protein: CASSSVFRVPFEAFF.

The gene calls are TRBV7-9 and TRBJ2-1; perhaps TRBD2 as D (7 bases). The V and J ends lost 5 bases and 4 bases respectively, with 15 bases between them. The CDR3 is 15 amino acids. Looked up from germline, CDR1 is SEHNR and CDR2 is FQNEAQ (reference sequence). CDR3 amino acids: CASSPAGARYNEQFF. The CDR3 DNA is TGTGCCAGCAGCCCTGCGGGGGCGCGATACAATGAGCAGTTCTTC.

The chain has TRBV9 and TRBJ1-2; tentatively, D is TRBD1 (5 bases). CDR1 and CDR2 (germline): SGDLS, YYNGEE. V lost 4 bases and J 0 bases, leaving 10 bases between the germline ends. The CDR3 loop spans 14 amino acids. DNA of the CDR3: TGTGCCAGCAGCTATGGGACTTCTAACTATGGCTACACCTTC. Protein product: CASSYGTSNYGYTF.

This chain uses TRBV29-1 with TRBJ2-7, with D possibly being TRBD2 (7 bases). The CDR3 runs 14 residues. Trimming took 1 base from V and 3 from J, leaving 13 bases between them. CDR1 is SQVTM, CDR2 ANQGSEA, per germline. CDR3 in DNA: TGCAGCGTTGAAGTTCCGGGGGGCAGCTACGAGCAGTACTTC. It translates to CSVEVPGGSYEQYF.

This clone was recorded a few times. Other nucleotide sequences in the sample specify the same CDR3. The V call is TRBV6-1, the J call TRBJ1-1, with unresolved D. The ends were cut back, 3 bases at V and 3 bases at J, with 5 bases in the middle. The CDR3 extends over 12 amino acids. Germline assignment: CDR1 MNHNS and CDR2 SASEGT. CDR3 region: CASSDPYTEAFF. The CDR3 nucleotides are TGTGCCAGCAGTGATCCTTACACTGAAGCTTTCTTT.

The sample holds a few counts of this clone. V is TRBV5-1 and J is TRBJ2-7; 12 bases agree with TRBD1. There are 16 residues in the CDR3. From germline, CDR1 is SGHRS and CDR2 YFSETQ. The J segment lost 7 bases and the V segment lost 5 bases, leaving 13 bases of the junction unmatched. CDR3 sequence reads: CASRPGTGGSPGEQYF. For the CDR3, the DNA is TGCGCCAGCAGGCCCGGGACAGGGGGCTCGCCGGGAGAGCAGTACTTC. The complete variable domain, with remaining parts taken from reference TRBV5-1 and TRBJ2-7, reads KAGVTQTPRYLIKTRGQQVTLSCSPISGHRSVSWYQQTPGQGLQFLFEYFSETQRNKGNFPGRFSGRQFSNSRSEMNVSTLELGDSALYLCASRPGTGGSPGEQYFGPGTRLTVT.